The 10 T cell receptor beta chains in this list originate from one sample, sequenced in a study of cytomegalovirus exposure and HLA in healthy donors. A multiplex PCR was run with 60 Vbeta primers and 13 Jbeta primers. Profiled with immunoSEQ multiplex PCR; TCRdb holds only in-frame clones, not every one. The table shows more than 95,000 clones, with about 70% occurring only once. Sequenced: PBMCs. These receptors came from a woman aged 60 to 75 in good health and CMV-seropositive.

This sequence joins TRBV30 and TRBJ1-5; D is possibly TRBD1 (6 bases). Germline CDR1 reads GTSNPN; CDR2 reads SVGIG (reference sequence). This CDR3 spans 15 amino acids. V gave up 2 bases and J gave up 5 bases, with 16 bases separating them. The CDR3 region has the DNA TGTGCCTGGAGTAGGTCGACAGGAACTTATCAGCCCCAGCATTTT. Its translation: CAWSRSTGTYQPQHF.

The chain links TRBV9 to TRBJ1-1, with a tentative D call TRBD1 (6 bases). CDR1 and CDR2 from the germline V gene are SGDLS and YYNGEE. This CDR3 contains 14 residues. V lost 3 bases to trimming and J lost 3 bases, with 12 bases between them. The CDR3, as DNA: TGTGCCAGCAGCGGGGACATGGGGTACACTGAAGCTTTCTTT. Translation gives CASSGDMGYTEAFF.

The chain is built from TRBV5-1 and TRBJ1-6; D remains unclear. Between the trimmed V and J ends, which lost 6 bases and 5 bases, there was a span of 12 bases. This CDR3 region has 14 residues. Looked up from germline, CDR1 is SGHRS and CDR2 is YFSETQ. The CDR3 loop reads CASKSEPDNSPLHF. CDR3 nucleotides: TGCGCCAGCAAGTCGGAGCCCGATAATTCACCCCTCCACTTT.

The chain joins TRBV4-2 to TRBJ2-7; 9 bases match TRBD2. Per the germline V gene, CDR1 is LGHNA and CDR2 is YNFKEQ. The CDR3 has 16 amino acids. With 0 bases clipped from V and 3 bases from J, the junction kept 6 bases outside the gene matches. Written as DNA, the CDR3 is TGTGCCAGCAGCCAAGATTTGACTAGCGGAATCTACGAGCAGTACTTC. Its translation is CASSQDLTSGIYEQYF.

This clone was seen a handful of times. The rearrangement joins TRBV7-6 to TRBJ1-1, with 9 bases aligning to TRBD1. The germline CDR1 and CDR2 sequences are SGHVS and FNYEAQ. V shed 6 bases and J 3 bases; nucleotides not matched to a gene: 5. This CDR3 spans 14 amino acids. CDR3 sequence reads: CASSSGQGHTEAFF. Written as DNA, the CDR3 is TGTGCCAGCAGTTCCGGACAGGGGCACACTGAAGCTTTCTTT.

Concerning this clone itself: This may arise from a read error, as a much more abundant clone is one base away. The rearrangement joins TRBV29-1 to TRBJ1-1; D gene uncertain. Between the trimmed V and J ends, which lost 6 bases and 1 base, there was a span of 9 bases. Per germline, CDR1 SQVTM and CDR2 ANQGSEA. This CDR3 has 12 residues. CDR3 sequence: CSVRHSNTEAFF. The CDR3 DNA sequence: TGCAGCGTGAGACATTCGAACACTGAAGCTTTCTTT.

The chain employs TRBV6-1 and TRBJ1-2; 9 bases are a match to TRBD1. The length of the CDR3 is 15 residues. J gave up 6 bases and V 7 bases, and 12 bases lay outside the gene matches. Germline CDR1 and CDR2: MNHNS and SASEGT. For the CDR3, the DNA is TGTGCCAGCAAACCAAGGGGACAGGGAAGCAATGGCTACACCTTC. Translating gives CASKPRGQGSNGYTF.

V gene TRBV25-1 combines with J gene TRBJ2-5; 9 bases match TRBD2. Germline V gene sequence: CDR1 MGHDK, CDR2 SYGVNS. The CDR3 length is 15 residues. V lost 2 bases, J lost 4 bases, and 5 bases stayed unmatched. CDR3 protein: CASSERAGGAETQYF. The CDR3 coding sequence is TGTGCCAGCAGTGAAAGAGCGGGAGGTGCAGAGACCCAGTACTTC. The full variable domain, rest sourced from reference TRBV25-1 and TRBJ2-5, is EADIYQTPRYLVIGTGKKITLECSQTMGHDKMYWYQQDPGMELHLIHYSYGVNSTEKGDLSSESTVSRIRTEHFPLTLESARPSHTSQYLCASSERAGGAETQYFGPGTRLLVL.

The chain uses TRBV6-6 and TRBJ1-4, with D unclear. V gave up 1 base and J gave up 5 bases, with 11 bases separating them. The CDR3 extends over 15 amino acids. Germline V gives CDR1 MNHNY, CDR2 SVGAGI (reference sequence). In nucleotides, the CDR3 is TGTGCCAGCAGTTACTGGCAGGATCGAAATGAAAAACTGTTTTTT. Translating it yields CASSYWQDRNEKLFF.

This sequence joins TRBV9 and TRBJ2-5; D perhaps matches TRBD2 (6 bases). This CDR3 comprises 12 residues. V was clipped by 7 bases and J by 7 bases, with 14 bases between them. Germline values: CDR1 SGDLS, CDR2 YYNGEE. The CDR3 nucleotides read TGTGCCAGCTCGCGGGAATTTGGGACCCAGTACTTC. As protein: CASSREFGTQYF.